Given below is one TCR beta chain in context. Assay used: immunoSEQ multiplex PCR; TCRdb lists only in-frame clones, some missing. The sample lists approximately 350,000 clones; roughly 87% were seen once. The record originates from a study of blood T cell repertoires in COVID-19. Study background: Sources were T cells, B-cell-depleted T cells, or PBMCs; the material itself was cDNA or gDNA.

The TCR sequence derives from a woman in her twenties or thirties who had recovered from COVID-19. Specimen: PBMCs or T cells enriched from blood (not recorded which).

As DNA, the CDR3 is TGTGCCAGCAGTGAATATACAGCCGGCCCTAATGAAAAACTGTTTTTT. As protein: CASSEYTAGPNEKLFF. This chain uses TRBV25-1 with TRBJ1-4; D gene uncertain. The CDR3 covers 16 residues. The V gene's germline CDR1 is MGHDK and CDR2 SYGVNS. V gave up 0 bases and J gave up 3 bases, with 11 bases separating them.